A selection of T cell receptor beta chains follows, all from one sample in a study of T cell responses to AZD1222 COVID-19 vaccine. Assay: immunoSEQ multiplex PCR; the TCRdb copy retains only in-frame clones and omits some. Of about 94,000 clones listed, about 85% were seen once; the top ten hold roughly 4.5%. The sample consisted of peripheral blood, taken 28 days after the second AZD1222 dose. All receptors derive from an adult who received the AZD1222 COVID-19 vaccine. Each CDR3 is given without its conserved first and last residue. D genes are given only for firm matches.

CDR3 protein: ASLEGTSRTDTQY
V gene: TRBV5-6
J gene: TRBJ2-3
D gene: TRBD2

CDR3 protein: AWRWLYNEQF
V gene: TRBV30
J gene: TRBJ2-1
D gene: .

CDR3 protein: ASRATVGQPQH
V gene: TRBV19
J gene: TRBJ1-5
D gene: .

CDR3 protein: ASSMFASGSSYNEQF
V gene: TRBV19
J gene: TRBJ2-1
D gene: TRBD2

CDR3 protein: ASSPKGFGDNEKLF
V gene: TRBV18
J gene: TRBJ1-4
D gene: .

CDR3 protein: ASSHRDRGTNQPQH
V gene: TRBV7-8
J gene: TRBJ1-5
D gene: TRBD1

CDR3 protein: ASSVQGYSNQPQH
V gene: TRBV5-8
J gene: TRBJ1-5
D gene: .

CDR3 protein: ASSPSIPLEPGF
V gene: TRBV5-1
J gene: TRBJ2-1
D gene: .

CDR3 protein: ASSTHDQRGRINTEAF
V gene: TRBV28
J gene: TRBJ1-1
D gene: .

CDR3 protein: ASSAGRLTEAF
V gene: TRBV11-2
J gene: TRBJ1-1
D gene: .

CDR3 protein: ASSLLQGAVNYGYT
V gene: TRBV5-1
J gene: TRBJ1-2
D gene: TRBD1

CDR3 protein: ASLRSGRGRRNNEQF
V gene: TRBV11-2
J gene: TRBJ2-1
D gene: TRBD2

CDR3 protein: ASSLRGITFSGANVLT
V gene: TRBV7-2
J gene: TRBJ2-6
D gene: .

CDR3 protein: ASSSPLLGTGELF
V gene: TRBV7-9
J gene: TRBJ2-2
D gene: .

CDR3 protein: ASSRLRGYEQY
V gene: TRBV7-2
J gene: TRBJ2-7
D gene: .

CDR3 protein: ASSSYSGSGETQY
V gene: TRBV7-8
J gene: TRBJ2-5
D gene: TRBD2

CDR3 protein: ASSPSGGVEQY
V gene: TRBV7-3
J gene: TRBJ2-7
D gene: .

CDR3 protein: ASSSGSGRGNTGELF
V gene: TRBV5-1
J gene: TRBJ2-2
D gene: TRBD2

CDR3 protein: ANHSLGLAGGTPISDTQY
V gene: TRBV11-3
J gene: TRBJ2-3
D gene: TRBD2

CDR3 protein: ASSKKIGQGRTGELF
V gene: TRBV21-1
J gene: TRBJ2-2
D gene: .

CDR3 protein: ASSPAHRDNQPQH
V gene: TRBV18
J gene: TRBJ1-5
D gene: .

CDR3 protein: ASSQDGQASYNEQF
V gene: TRBV4-3
J gene: TRBJ2-1
D gene: .

CDR3 protein: ASSQDSRAGGPLQETQY
V gene: TRBV4-3
J gene: TRBJ2-5
D gene: TRBD2

CDR3 protein: ASSIDLAGKRMHEQF
V gene: TRBV19
J gene: TRBJ2-1
D gene: .

CDR3 protein: ASSFRQGPRVNTEAF
V gene: TRBV7-2
J gene: TRBJ1-1
D gene: TRBD1

CDR3 protein: ASSLELAGAYEQY
V gene: TRBV7-2
J gene: TRBJ2-7
D gene: TRBD2

CDR3 protein: ASSEARQGPYT
V gene: TRBV2
J gene: TRBJ1-2
D gene: .

CDR3 protein: ASSHARWQGYRDSPLH
V gene: TRBV6-6
J gene: TRBJ1-6
D gene: .

CDR3 protein: ASSYLTGSNQPQH
V gene: TRBV6-6
J gene: TRBJ1-5
D gene: TRBD1

CDR3 protein: ASSSVRTGGETEAF
V gene: TRBV28
J gene: TRBJ1-1
D gene: TRBD1

CDR3 protein: AWSEQGGGGYT
V gene: TRBV30
J gene: TRBJ1-2
D gene: .

CDR3 protein: ASKASLGGEQF
V gene: TRBV2
J gene: TRBJ2-1
D gene: .

CDR3 protein: ASSIGGSSGELF
V gene: TRBV19
J gene: TRBJ2-2
D gene: .

CDR3 protein: AIRDGADQPQH
V gene: TRBV10-3
J gene: TRBJ1-5
D gene: .

CDR3 protein: SVVSGSYGYT
V gene: TRBV29-1
J gene: TRBJ1-2
D gene: .

CDR3 protein: ASSNPSQERGAEAF
V gene: TRBV19
J gene: TRBJ1-1
D gene: .

CDR3 protein: ASSFGRGPYGYT
V gene: TRBV7-2
J gene: TRBJ1-2
D gene: .

CDR3 protein: ASSAFRQYGDTQY
V gene: TRBV25-1
J gene: TRBJ2-3
D gene: .

CDR3 protein: ASSETLRAPGTQY
V gene: TRBV10-2
J gene: TRBJ2-5
D gene: .

CDR3 protein: ASRFLGAGGIAKNIQY
V gene: TRBV5-5
J gene: TRBJ2-4
D gene: TRBD2

CDR3 protein: ASSLGRGRAASNQPQH
V gene: TRBV28
J gene: TRBJ1-5
D gene: .

CDR3 protein: ASSFQTATPATNEKLF
V gene: TRBV5-1
J gene: TRBJ1-4
D gene: .

CDR3 protein: ASRTGGGETQY
V gene: TRBV2
J gene: TRBJ2-5
D gene: TRBD1

CDR3 protein: ASSYNPRDRVNSETQY
V gene: TRBV6-2/TRBV6-3
J gene: TRBJ2-5
D gene: TRBD1

CDR3 protein: ASSQFGESEQY
V gene: TRBV4-3
J gene: TRBJ2-7
D gene: .

CDR3 protein: ASTLLLRQEAENEQF
V gene: TRBV28
J gene: TRBJ2-1
D gene: .

CDR3 protein: SVRPPDEQY
V gene: TRBV29-1
J gene: TRBJ2-7
D gene: .

CDR3 protein: ASSQGRGAGGQPQH
V gene: TRBV4-2
J gene: TRBJ1-5
D gene: .

CDR3 protein: ASSPTRTGGGYT
V gene: TRBV7-2
J gene: TRBJ1-2
D gene: TRBD1

CDR3 protein: ASSLAGSYEQY
V gene: TRBV12-3/TRBV12-4
J gene: TRBJ2-7
D gene: .

CDR3 protein: ASSSGLAGGSQETQY
V gene: TRBV5-1
J gene: TRBJ2-5
D gene: TRBD2

CDR3 protein: ASSQGGQYGQETQY
V gene: TRBV14
J gene: TRBJ2-5
D gene: .

CDR3 protein: ASSLEGGWGDQPQH
V gene: TRBV7-8
J gene: TRBJ1-5
D gene: .

CDR3 protein: ASSLGPEKLF
V gene: TRBV7-9
J gene: TRBJ1-4
D gene: .

CDR3 protein: ASSFLRTLYEQF
V gene: TRBV28
J gene: TRBJ2-1
D gene: .

CDR3 protein: ASSFLYILDIQETQY
V gene: TRBV27
J gene: TRBJ2-5
D gene: .